This T cell receptor (beta chain) was observed in a study of blood T cell repertoires in COVID-19. Across the study: The cDNA or gDNA used as material had been derived from T cells, B-cell-depleted T cells, or PBMCs.

Assay: immunoSEQ multiplex PCR; the TCRdb copy retains only in-frame clones and omits some. The sample shows roughly 120,000 clones, roughly 90% of them seen only once. This CDR3 comprises 14 residues. From germline, CDR1 is SGHTA and CDR2 FQGNSA. J was trimmed by 14 bases and V by 2 bases; bases with no gene match: 13. This chain joins TRBV7-2 and TRBJ2-3; 7 bases are a match to TRBD2. The sequencing sample was made of peripheral blood. The TCR was taken from a man aged 50-59 years with active COVID-19. The DNA of the CDR3 is TGTGCCAGCAGCTTAAATCCCAGCGGGACTCAGCCGTATTTT. It is translated as CASSLNPSGTQPYF. Looking up the rest from reference TRBV7-2 and TRBJ2-3 gives the full variable domain: GAGVSQSPSNKVTEKGKDVELRCDPISGHTALYWYRQSLGQGLEFLIYFQGNSAPDKSGLPSDRFSAERTGGSVSTLTIQRTQQEDSAVYLCASSLNPSGTQPYFGPGTRLTVL.